This TCR beta chain was obtained from a study of cytomegalovirus exposure and HLA in healthy donors. The germline V gene encodes CDR1 SGHVS and CDR2 FQNEAQ. This CDR3 region has 13 residues. The ends lost 1 base at V and 8 bases at J; junction bases unmatched: 1. Both 60 Vbeta primers and 13 Jbeta primers went into the PCR. Data came from immunoSEQ multiplex PCR; TCRdb stores just in-frame clones and leaves some out. The sample has 150,000 or so clones, 60% to 85% seen once. The rearrangement joins TRBV7-8 to TRBJ1-3; 8 nucleotides agree with TRBD1. This clonotype was obtained from a man aged 35-49 years in good health and CMV-seropositive. Sequenced sample: PBMCs. The chain's CDR3 is CASSLDRGDTIYF. The CDR3 DNA follows: TGTGCCAGCAGCTTAGACAGGGGGGACACCATATATTTT.